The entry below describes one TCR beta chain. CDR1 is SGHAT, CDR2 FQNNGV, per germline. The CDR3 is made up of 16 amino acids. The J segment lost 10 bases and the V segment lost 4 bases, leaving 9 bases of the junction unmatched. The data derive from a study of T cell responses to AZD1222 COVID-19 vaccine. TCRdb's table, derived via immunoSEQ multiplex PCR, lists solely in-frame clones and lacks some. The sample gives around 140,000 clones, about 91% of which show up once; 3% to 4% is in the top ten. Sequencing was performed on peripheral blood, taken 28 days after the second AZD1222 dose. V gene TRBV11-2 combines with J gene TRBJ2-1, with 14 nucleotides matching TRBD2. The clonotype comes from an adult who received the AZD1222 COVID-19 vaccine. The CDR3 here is CASSSRLAGGPFEQFF. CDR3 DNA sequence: TGTGCCAGCAGCTCGAGACTAGCGGGAGGGCCTTTCGAGCAGTTCTTC.